This T cell receptor beta chain was captured in a study of graft-versus-host responses after intestinal transplantation (dated by TCRdb to the early 2020s). Concerning the study at large: Multivisceral, liver-intestinal, or isolated intestinal transplants were received by the recipients. Anti-thymocyte globulin induction was given to all recipients, followed by maintenance tacrolimus and steroids for about 3 years. After intestinal transplantation, graft-versus-host and host-versus-graft alloreactive T cell clones in the graft, circulation and bone marrow were tracked using bulk TCR-beta CDR3 sequencing. To identify alloreactive clones, pre-transplant mixed lymphocyte reaction products were sequenced and then compared with unstimulated pre-transplant donor and recipient T cells. The cohort enrolled 20 to 30 intestinal transplant recipients including one retransplant, and a few patients lacking pretransplant specimens were excluded. A peak of at least 4% donor T cells among recipient peripheral blood mononuclear cells was the definition used for donor T cell macrochimerism. Samples from a few later patients were sequenced in-house on an Illumina MiSeq with MiXCR processing rather than by the commercial service.

The germline V gene (reference sequence) specifies SSHAT as CDR1 and FNYEAQ as CDR2. V is shortened by 5 bases, J by 9 bases, and the region joining them spans 17 bases. The CDR3 spans 15 residues, from the cysteine through the phenylalanine. CDR3 DNA is the only sequence kept; it has 45 bases, read in frame from the first base. Findings and caveats that apply to the study as a whole: Conclusions were limited by the relatively low number and heterogeneity of intestinal transplant patients. GvH clones were detected in recipient bone marrow, and some of these GvH clones were observed earlier in ileal mucosa or blood, consistent with an intestinal mucosal origin. Patients with donor T cell macrochimerism had high GvH to HvG T cell clonal ratios in their allografts. Early after transplant, peak levels of circulating GvH clones were found to be associated with declines in HvG clones.

Explained via the paper, the time point label denotes: cells obtained before transplantation from donor or recipient. CD3+CD4+ and CD3+CD8+ populations were FACS-sorted from unstimulated pre-transplant donor and recipient cells taken from spleen or lymph nodes. Library generation was performed with the immunoSEQ multiplex PCR assay. For most patients, genomic DNA was isolated using the Qiagen DNeasy Blood and Tissue Kit and was shipped frozen to Adaptive Biotechnologies for TCR sequencing. Adaptive Biotechnologies carried out high-throughput TCR-beta CDR3 sequencing of genomic DNA for most patients. On the study's bioinformatics: Adaptive's ImmunoSEQ software supplied the TCR sequencing data for 15 to 20 patients, while MiXCR and VDJtools were used to process a few other patients. To correct CD4 versus CD8 sorting errors, any sequence found in both subsets at a frequency ratio below 5:1 was removed. CDR3 nucleotide sequences shared by donor and recipient were removed because the origin of these sequences could not be assigned. Alloreactive clones required at least 2-fold expansion over unstimulated cells and minimum CFSE-low frequency of 0.002% (template counts) or 0.001% (read counts). Clones detected in sequenced pre-transplant spleen, lymph node, or MLR CFSE-low populations of the donor or recipient were defined as mappable. The cumulative frequency of alloreactive clones was calculated as a percentage of all sequences, weighted by copy number. In TCRdb, the immuneACCESS table is reduced to in-frame sequences with V and J assigned. These tables do not hold every clone; where another copy was compared, an unresolved V gene accounts for under half, and the others remain unexplained. From that table come the V and J calls and clone size; the DNA was used to work out D and trimming. The sample profile shows fewer than 110,000 clones; approximately 93% of them were found once. Clones ranked in the top ten supply 0.9% to 1.5% of the sample.

Of note for this clone: What this receptor recognizes is not known. Base qualities were left out, and no much larger clone turns up one base away.

The sequences come from unstimulated CD8+ T cells sorted from spleen or lymph node cells, collected before intestinal transplant. In this chain, TRBV7-7 is recombined with TRBJ1-6; the D gene is possibly TRBD1, with 5 bases matching. The TCR sequence derives from a human donor who received an intestinal transplant. CDR3 region: CASSPAGLHGSPLHF. The DNA is as follows: TGTGCCAGCAGCCCCGCGGGACTCCATGGTTCACCCCTCCACTTT.